This TCR beta chain was recovered during a study of OX40 agonist ivuxolimab in advanced cancers. Clones were read by immunoSEQ multiplex PCR, and TCRdb kept only the in-frame ones, dropping some. The sample has 70,000 or so clones; around 88% are singletons. The CDR3 loop spans 16 amino acids. V lost 3 bases and J 7 bases, leaving 21 bases between the germline ends. Germline CDR1 is SGHNT and CDR2 is YENEEA. The sequenced sample was CD4+ or CD8+ T cells sorted from blood, obtained in a trial of the OX40 agonist ivuxolimab. This TCR was recovered from an adult with an advanced solid tumor such as melanoma, head and neck, liver or kidney cancer. V and J are TRBV11-3 and TRBJ1-2; the D gene is possibly TRBD1 (5 bases). In DNA, the CDR3 is TGTGCCAGCAGCTTTGTCGTCTCGTCAGGGTTTTGTGGCTACACCTTC. Its translation: CASSFVVSSGFCGYTF.